This is a list of T cell receptor beta chains from one sample in a study of response to subunit inactivated influenza vaccine. Each CDR3 protein gets one entry after TCRdb re-called the RT-PCR reads with MiXCR. This table holds fewer than 550,000 distinct CDR3 sequences, roughly 23% found once. The source was CD4+ T cells sorted from PBMCs, collected more than 4 days after vaccination. Receptors originate from a man between 45 and 60 years old who received an inactivated influenza vaccine. The CDR3 runs from the conserved cysteine through the conserved F or W. The D gene is left open where the match is weak. Clone size is not always given. Where it is, it says once, few, many or a class for expanded clones.

D gene: TRBD1
clone size: .
V gene: TRBV6-1
J gene: TRBJ2-5
CDR3 protein: CASRADRGRETQYF
CDR3 DNA: TGTGCCAGCAGAGCGGACAGGGGGCGAGAGACCCAGTACTTC

D gene: .
clone size: .
V gene: TRBV15
J gene: TRBJ2-3
CDR3 protein: CATSRGPRGITDTQYF
CDR3 DNA: TGTGCCACCAGCAGAGGCCCTAGGGGGATCACAGATACGCAGTATTTT

D gene: .
clone size: many
V gene: TRBV10-3
J gene: TRBJ1-5
CDR3 protein: CAISERQSNQPQHF
CDR3 DNA: TGTGCCATCAGTGAGCGCCAGAGCAATCAGCCCCAGCATTTT

D gene: .
clone size: .
V gene: TRBV5-1
J gene: TRBJ2-5
CDR3 protein: CASSLESFQETQYF
CDR3 DNA: TGCGCCAGCAGCTTGGAGTCTTTTCAAGAGACCCAGTACTTC

D gene: TRBD1
clone size: .
V gene: TRBV29-1
J gene: TRBJ1-1
CDR3 protein: CSVPRQGLNTEAFF
CDR3 DNA: TGCAGCGTTCCTAGACAGGGACTGAACACTGAAGCTTTCTTT

D gene: TRBD1
clone size: few
V gene: TRBV29-1
J gene: TRBJ2-1
CDR3 protein: CSGSLQGASDEQFF
CDR3 DNA: TGCAGCGGAAGCCTACAGGGGGCAAGCGATGAGCAGTTCTTC

D gene: .
clone size: .
V gene: TRBV9
J gene: TRBJ1-3
CDR3 protein: CASSVDPRIGNTIYF
CDR3 DNA: TGTGCCAGCAGCGTAGACCCCAGGATTGGAAACACCATATATTTT

D gene: TRBD1
clone size: once
V gene: TRBV10-2
J gene: TRBJ1-4
CDR3 protein: CASSATGTVDEKLFF
CDR3 DNA: TGCGCCAGCAGTGCTACCGGGACAGTTGATGAAAAACTGTTTTTT

D gene: TRBD2
clone size: few
V gene: TRBV6-5
J gene: TRBJ2-1
CDR3 protein: CASSYSASGYNEQFF
CDR3 DNA: TGTGCCAGCAGTTACTCGGCTAGCGGTTACAATGAGCAGTTCTTC

D gene: .
clone size: many
V gene: TRBV25-1
J gene: TRBJ2-7
CDR3 protein: CASSVYYEQYF
CDR3 DNA: TGTGCCAGCAGTGTTTACTACGAGCAGTACTTC

D gene: .
clone size: .
V gene: TRBV20-1
J gene: TRBJ1-5
CDR3 protein: CSARDLGGQPQHF
CDR3 DNA: TGCAGTGCTAGAGATTTGGGGGGCCAGCCCCAGCATTTT

D gene: .
clone size: few
V gene: TRBV7-2
J gene: TRBJ1-5
CDR3 protein: CASTQSGGENQPQHF
CDR3 DNA: TGTGCCAGCACCCAGTCCGGGGGCGAGAATCAGCCCCAGCATTTT

D gene: .
clone size: .
V gene: TRBV4-2
J gene: TRBJ2-7
CDR3 protein: CASSQGYTSSYEQYF
CDR3 DNA: TGTGCCAGCAGCCAAGGGTATACCAGCTCCTACGAGCAGTACTTC

D gene: TRBD1
clone size: few
V gene: TRBV20-1
J gene: TRBJ1-5
CDR3 protein: CSAAQGKGNQPQHF
CDR3 DNA: TGCAGTGCTGCACAGGGGAAGGGCAATCAGCCCCAGCATTTT

D gene: .
clone size: .
V gene: TRBV5-6
J gene: TRBJ1-1
CDR3 protein: CASSLRLRGNTEAFF
CDR3 DNA: TGTGCCAGCAGCTTGAGACTTAGGGGGAACACTGAAGCTTTCTTT

D gene: .
clone size: .
V gene: TRBV20-1
J gene: TRBJ2-1
CDR3 protein: CSAYRDPYNEQFF
CDR3 DNA: TGCAGTGCTTACAGGGACCCCTACAATGAGCAGTTCTTC

D gene: TRBD2
clone size: .
V gene: TRBV7-2
J gene: TRBJ2-1
CDR3 protein: CASSLAADNEQFF
CDR3 DNA: TGTGCCAGCAGCCTAGCGGCCGACAATGAGCAGTTCTTC

D gene: .
clone size: many
V gene: TRBV9
J gene: TRBJ2-2
CDR3 protein: CASSVSANTGELFF
CDR3 DNA: TGTGCCAGCAGCGTCTCAGCGAACACCGGGGAGCTGTTTTTT

D gene: .
clone size: few
V gene: TRBV11-2
J gene: TRBJ2-5
CDR3 protein: CASSLRIQERQETQYF
CDR3 DNA: TGTGCCAGCAGCTTAAGAATCCAGGAGCGCCAAGAGACCCAGTACTTC

D gene: .
clone size: few
V gene: TRBV6-1
J gene: TRBJ2-3
CDR3 protein: CASKRGGGMSTDTQYF
CDR3 DNA: TGTGCCAGCAAGAGGGGTGGCGGAATGAGCACAGATACGCAGTATTTT

D gene: .
clone size: .
V gene: TRBV7-2
J gene: TRBJ2-2
CDR3 protein: CASSLIGGAGELFF
CDR3 DNA: TGTGCCAGCAGCTTAATAGGTGGTGCCGGGGAGCTGTTTTTT

D gene: .
clone size: .
V gene: TRBV6-1
J gene: TRBJ2-3
CDR3 protein: CASSAAQGTRETQYF
CDR3 DNA: TGTGCCAGCAGCGCTGCACAGGGGACACGGGAGACGCAGTATTTT

D gene: TRBD2
clone size: .
V gene: TRBV5-1
J gene: TRBJ2-1
CDR3 protein: CASSPFSGSSYNEQFF
CDR3 DNA: TGCGCCAGCAGCCCATTTAGCGGGAGCTCCTACAATGAGCAGTTCTTC

D gene: .
clone size: .
V gene: TRBV12-3/TRBV12-4
J gene: TRBJ2-2
CDR3 protein: CASSRASGNTGELFF
CDR3 DNA: TGTGCCAGCAGTCGTGCGAGCGGGAACACCGGGGAGCTGTTTTTT

D gene: .
clone size: few
V gene: TRBV5-1
J gene: TRBJ2-7
CDR3 protein: CASSLEGSQYEQYF
CDR3 DNA: TGCGCCAGCAGCTTGGAGGGCAGCCAGTACGAGCAGTACTTC

D gene: TRBD1
clone size: few
V gene: TRBV30
J gene: TRBJ1-1
CDR3 protein: CAWSSTGKPEAFF
CDR3 DNA: TGTGCCTGGTCCTCGACAGGGAAACCTGAAGCTTTCTTT

D gene: .
clone size: few
V gene: TRBV5-6
J gene: TRBJ2-5
CDR3 protein: CASIFTAAPYQETQYF
CDR3 DNA: TGTGCCAGCATCTTCACAGCGGCGCCGTACCAAGAGACCCAGTACTTC

D gene: .
clone size: .
V gene: TRBV15
J gene: TRBJ2-7
CDR3 protein: CATSGDLAGIYEQYF
CDR3 DNA: TGTGCCACCAGCGGAGATCTTGCAGGTATTTACGAGCAGTACTTC

D gene: TRBD2
clone size: .
V gene: TRBV5-5
J gene: TRBJ2-1
CDR3 protein: CASSLALRRGGTYNEQFF
CDR3 DNA: TGTGCCAGCAGCTTGGCCTTAAGGCGGGGGGGTACCTACAATGAGCAGTTCTTC

D gene: .
clone size: many
V gene: TRBV4-2
J gene: TRBJ2-1
CDR3 protein: CASSQVGRSSYNEQFF
CDR3 DNA: TGTGCCAGCAGCCAAGTGGGCCGAAGCTCCTACAATGAGCAGTTCTTC

D gene: .
clone size: few
V gene: TRBV7-9
J gene: TRBJ2-7
CDR3 protein: CASSPGTQQYF
CDR3 DNA: TGTGCCAGCAGTCCCGGGACTCAGCAGTACTTC

D gene: TRBD2
clone size: .
V gene: TRBV3-1
J gene: TRBJ2-2
CDR3 protein: CASSRVGGNGELFF
CDR3 DNA: TGTGCCAGCAGCCGGGTCGGGGGGAACGGGGAGCTGTTTTTT

D gene: .
clone size: few
V gene: TRBV12-3/TRBV12-4
J gene: TRBJ2-3
CDR3 protein: CASSYERTGTDTQYF
CDR3 DNA: TGTGCCAGCAGCTACGAAAGGACAGGCACAGATACGCAGTATTTT

D gene: .
clone size: .
V gene: TRBV20-1
J gene: TRBJ2-7
CDR3 protein: CSPIISVEPYYEQYF
CDR3 DNA: TGCAGTCCTATAATAAGTGTAGAACCCTACTACGAGCAGTACTTC

D gene: .
clone size: many
V gene: TRBV5-1
J gene: TRBJ2-7
CDR3 protein: CASSSTSKGGAGYEQYF
CDR3 DNA: TGCGCCAGCAGCTCCACCTCAAAAGGAGGGGCAGGGTACGAGCAGTACTTC

D gene: .
clone size: few
V gene: TRBV15
J gene: TRBJ2-4
CDR3 protein: CATSREQGLGIQYF
CDR3 DNA: TGTGCCACCAGCAGAGAGCAGGGGTTAGGCATTCAGTACTTC

D gene: .
clone size: few
V gene: TRBV20-1
J gene: TRBJ2-5
CDR3 protein: CSASRGSAGRETQYF
CDR3 DNA: TGCAGTGCGAGTAGAGGGTCCGCAGGGAGGGAGACCCAGTACTTC

D gene: .
clone size: many
V gene: TRBV12-3/TRBV12-4
J gene: TRBJ1-2
CDR3 protein: CASRGQLSGYTF
CDR3 DNA: TGTGCCAGCAGGGGACAATTGAGCGGCTACACCTTC

D gene: .
clone size: few
V gene: TRBV9
J gene: TRBJ1-1
CDR3 protein: CASSVGRSGTEAFF
CDR3 DNA: TGTGCCAGCAGCGTAGGTCGTTCGGGCACTGAAGCTTTCTTT

D gene: .
clone size: .
V gene: TRBV12-3/TRBV12-4
J gene: TRBJ2-1
CDR3 protein: CASTLTDYNEQFF
CDR3 DNA: TGTGCCAGCACCCTGACTGACTACAATGAGCAGTTCTTC

D gene: .
clone size: .
V gene: TRBV4-3
J gene: TRBJ2-3
CDR3 protein: CASSRGTEDTQYF
CDR3 DNA: TGCGCCAGCAGCCGCGGGACAGAAGATACGCAGTATTTT

D gene: TRBD2
clone size: .
V gene: TRBV25-1
J gene: TRBJ2-7
CDR3 protein: CASSEPGGPYEQYF
CDR3 DNA: TGTGCCAGCAGTGAACCGGGAGGGCCCTACGAGCAGTACTTC

D gene: TRBD1
clone size: .
V gene: TRBV20-1
J gene: TRBJ2-7
CDR3 protein: CSASVTGQGYYEQYF
CDR3 DNA: TGCAGTGCTTCCGTTACGGGACAGGGATACTACGAGCAGTACTTC

D gene: TRBD2
clone size: .
V gene: TRBV10-3
J gene: TRBJ2-1
CDR3 protein: CAISDGTSTRGNEQFF
CDR3 DNA: TGTGCCATCAGTGATGGGACTAGCACAAGAGGGAATGAGCAGTTCTTC

D gene: .
clone size: few
V gene: TRBV5-1
J gene: TRBJ2-3
CDR3 protein: CASSLGASPRTDTQYF
CDR3 DNA: TGCGCCAGCAGCTTGGGGGCCAGCCCACGCACAGATACGCAGTATTTT

D gene: .
clone size: .
V gene: TRBV30
J gene: TRBJ1-5
CDR3 protein: CAWSVGTYSNQPQHF
CDR3 DNA: TGTGCCTGGAGTGTGGGGACCTATAGCAATCAGCCCCAGCATTTT

D gene: .
clone size: .
V gene: TRBV9
J gene: TRBJ2-2
CDR3 protein: CASSVGGVFTGELFF
CDR3 DNA: TGTGCCAGCAGCGTGGGGGGAGTATTCACCGGGGAGCTGTTTTTT

D gene: TRBD2
clone size: few
V gene: TRBV10-3
J gene: TRBJ2-1
CDR3 protein: CAIAPRTSNNEQFF
CDR3 DNA: TGTGCCATCGCCCCCCGGACTAGCAACAATGAGCAGTTCTTC

D gene: .
clone size: few
V gene: TRBV7-2
J gene: TRBJ2-4
CDR3 protein: CASSSSYLAKNIQYF
CDR3 DNA: TGTGCCAGCAGCTCGAGCTACCTAGCCAAAAACATTCAGTACTTC

D gene: .
clone size: .
V gene: TRBV3-1
J gene: TRBJ2-7
CDR3 protein: CASSLGIDRSYEQYF
CDR3 DNA: TGTGCCAGCAGCCTCGGGATTGACAGGAGCTACGAGCAGTACTTC

D gene: TRBD2
clone size: .
V gene: TRBV5-4
J gene: TRBJ2-5
CDR3 protein: CASSLAEGQETQYF
CDR3 DNA: TGTGCCAGCAGTCTAGCGGAAGGCCAAGAGACCCAGTACTTC

D gene: TRBD1
clone size: .
V gene: TRBV29-1
J gene: TRBJ2-5
CDR3 protein: CSVEVQGVETQYF
CDR3 DNA: TGCAGCGTTGAAGTGCAGGGGGTTGAGACCCAGTACTTC

D gene: .
clone size: few
V gene: TRBV20-1
J gene: TRBJ1-2
CDR3 protein: CSTDGYGYTF
CDR3 DNA: TGCAGTACGGACGGCTATGGCTACACCTTC

D gene: .
clone size: .
V gene: TRBV4-3
J gene: TRBJ2-6
CDR3 protein: CASSQGGGGGANVLTF
CDR3 DNA: TGCGCCAGCAGCCAAGGGGGCGGTGGCGGGGCCAACGTCCTGACTTTC

D gene: .
clone size: few
V gene: TRBV10-3
J gene: TRBJ1-6
CDR3 protein: CAISGKGGPDSPLHF
CDR3 DNA: TGTGCCATCAGTGGTAAGGGGGGTCCCGATTCACCCCTCCACTTT

D gene: TRBD2
clone size: .
V gene: TRBV20-1
J gene: TRBJ2-3
CDR3 protein: CSASVSGAPPDTQYF
CDR3 DNA: TGCAGTGCTAGTGTGAGCGGGGCCCCCCCAGATACGCAGTATTTT

D gene: TRBD1
clone size: .
V gene: TRBV24-1
J gene: TRBJ2-3
CDR3 protein: CATSDFQGQGTDTQYF
CDR3 DNA: TGTGCCACCAGTGATTTCCAAGGACAGGGGACAGATACGCAGTATTTT